The 3 T cell receptor beta chains listed next were all sequenced from one sample in a study of graft-versus-host responses after intestinal transplantation. No cognate antigen is known for these TCRs. This table comes from immunoSEQ multiplex PCR, and its TCRdb copy is limited to in-frame clones, with some not included. The sample lists around 120,000 clones; less than 95% were seen once. Sample: unstimulated CD4+ T cells sorted from spleen or lymph node cells, taken before intestinal transplant. Every receptor here comes from a human donor who received an intestinal transplant.

The chain links TRBV7-2 to TRBJ2-1, with TRBD2 as a possible D gene (5 bases). Germline CDR1 and CDR2: SGHTA and FQGNSA. The CDR3 is 17 amino acids. Trimming took off 1 base at V and 8 bases at J, with 21 bases between the two ends. The CDR3 coding sequence is TGTGCCAGCAGCTTAGTCCCTGGAGCGGCCTTAGTGGATGAGCAGTTCTTC. Protein product: CASSLVPGAALVDEQFF.

This clone was seen a single time. The chain couples TRBV5-8 to TRBJ2-2; TRBD1 matches at 10 bases. The CDR3 consists of 15 residues. Per germline, CDR1 SGHTS and CDR2 YDEGEE. V was pared by 4 bases and J by 6 bases, with 6 bases of the junction left unmatched. CDR3 amino acids: CASSVGTGAPGELFF. The CDR3 DNA reads as TGTGCCAGCAGCGTGGGGACAGGGGCCCCCGGGGAGCTGTTTTTT. Based on the CDR3 plus reference TRBV5-8 and TRBJ2-2, the full variable domain is EAGVTQSPTHLIKTRGQQATLRCSPISGHTSVYWYQQALGLGLQFLLWYDEGEERNRGNFPPRFSGRQFPNYSSELNVNALELEDSALYLCASSVGTGAPGELFFGEGSRLTVL.

J is TRBJ2-7 and V is TRBV7-3, with D hard to call. The CDR3 consists of 15 residues. From germline, CDR1 is SGHTA and CDR2 FQGTGA. Trimming stripped 2 bases from V and 3 bases from J, with 14 bases between. DNA of the CDR3: TGTGCCAGCAGCTTAGGGCCCATGAGCCTCTACGAGCAGTACTTC. This codes for CASSLGPMSLYEQYF. Full variable domain (rest looked up from reference TRBV7-3 and TRBJ2-7): GAGVSQTPSNKVTEKGKYVELRCDPISGHTALYWYRQSLGQGPEFLIYFQGTGAADDSGLPNDRFFAVRPEGSVSTLKIQRTERGDSAVYLCASSLGPMSLYEQYFGPGTRLTVT.